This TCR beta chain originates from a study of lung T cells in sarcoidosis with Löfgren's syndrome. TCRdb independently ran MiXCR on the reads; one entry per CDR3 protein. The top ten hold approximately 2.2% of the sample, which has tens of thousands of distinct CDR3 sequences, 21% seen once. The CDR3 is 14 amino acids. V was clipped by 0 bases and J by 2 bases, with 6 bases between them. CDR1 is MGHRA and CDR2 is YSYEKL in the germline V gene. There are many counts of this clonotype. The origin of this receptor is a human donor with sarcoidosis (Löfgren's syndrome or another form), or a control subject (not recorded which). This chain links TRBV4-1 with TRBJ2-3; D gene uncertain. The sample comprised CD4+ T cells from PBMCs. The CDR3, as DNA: TGCGCCAGCAGCCAAGAGAAGCACACAGATACGCAGTATTTT. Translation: CASSQEKHTDTQYF.